The next 20 T cell receptor beta chains were all read from a single sample in a study of cytomegalovirus exposure and HLA in healthy donors. PCR was performed using 60 Vbeta and 13 Jbeta primers. Data came from immunoSEQ multiplex PCR; TCRdb stores just in-frame clones and leaves some out. This sample has approximately 300,000 clones; 84% occur once, and the top ten carry about 2%. The sequenced sample consisted of PBMCs. These receptors originate from a woman in her thirties or forties in good health and CMV-seropositive.

This chain uses TRBV30 with TRBJ1-2, with D perhaps TRBD1 (6 bases). This CDR3 spans 15 amino acids. Trimming removed 4 bases at V and 2 bases at J, with 17 bases between. The germline V gene has CDR1 GTSNPN and CDR2 SVGIG (reference sequence). CDR3 DNA: TGTGCCTGGAATGCCGGCGGGGGGCTAAACTATGGCTACACCTTC. Amino acids: CAWNAGGGLNYGYTF.

The chain joins TRBV30 to TRBJ2-1; 9 bases align to TRBD1. V shed 1 base, J shed 7 bases, and the junction held 14 bases outside the gene matches. The length of the CDR3 is 17 residues. Germline V lookup: CDR1 GTSNPN, CDR2 SVGIG (reference sequence). The CDR3 loop reads CAWSDTGTGKVLNEQFF. The CDR3 nucleotides are TGTGCCTGGAGTGATACCGGGACAGGGAAGGTATTGAATGAGCAGTTCTTC.

The chain has TRBV2 and TRBJ2-2, with 7 nucleotides matching TRBD1. V was clipped by 8 bases and J by 1 base; unmatched bases: 1. CDR3 length: 13 amino acids. Germline V CDR1 and CDR2: SNHLY, FYNNEI. In DNA, the CDR3 is TGTGCCAGCCGGGACAGGAACACCGGGGAGCTGTTTTTT. This translates into CASRDRNTGELFF.

This rearrangement joins TRBV11-2 to TRBJ1-1; the D gene is possibly TRBD1 (5 bases). Germline loops: CDR1 SGHAT, CDR2 FQNNGV. V dropped 6 bases and J dropped 1 base, with 18 bases sitting between them. This CDR3 is built from 16 residues. The CDR3 DNA sequence: TGTGCCAGCAGGCATCCGGGACTCTATTCGAACACTGAAGCTTTCTTT. It specifies CASRHPGLYSNTEAFF.

The chain couples TRBV9 to TRBJ2-2, with TRBD2 matching 14 bases. Looked up from germline, CDR1 is SGDLS and CDR2 is YYNGEE. The junction had 9 bases not matched to a gene; V was cut back by 5 bases and J by 6 bases. CDR3 length: 17 amino acids. As DNA, the CDR3 is TGTGCCAGCAGTGGGACTAGCGGGAGTTCCGTTCCCGGGGAGCTGTTTTTT. Its protein product is CASSGTSGSSVPGELFF. Together with reference TRBV9 and TRBJ2-2, the CDR3 gives the full variable domain: DSGVTQTPKHLITATGQRVTLRCSPRSGDLSVYWYQQSLDQGLQFLIQYYNGEERAKGNILERFSAQQFPDLHSELNLSSLELGDSALYFCASSGTSGSSVPGELFFGEGSRLTVL.

This chain joins TRBV23-1 and TRBJ2-2; 8 bases map to TRBD1. TRBV23-1 is filed as an ORF, its function uncertain. V gave up 7 bases and J gave up 4 bases; unmatched junction bases: 11. The CDR3 contains 16 residues. The CDR3 sequence: CASTFGQGRTTGELFF. Written as DNA, the CDR3 is TGCGCCAGCACTTTCGGACAGGGACGTACCACCGGGGAGCTGTTTTTT.

This chain uses TRBV15 with TRBJ1-2; TRBD1 matches 7 bases. The V and J ends lost 7 bases and 3 bases, in that order; junction bases with no gene match: 11. CDR3 length: 15 amino acids. In germline, CDR1 is LNHNV, CDR2 YYDKDF (reference sequence). CDR3 bases: TGTGCCACCACCGAGGGGGCAGGGGTGGACTATGGCTACACCTTC. Its translation is CATTEGAGVDYGYTF.

This clone was detected once. The chain has TRBV27 and TRBJ1-4; TRBD1 might be the D (5 bases). V gave up 4 bases and J gave up 15 bases, with 12 bases separating them. The CDR3 has 11 amino acids. From germline, CDR1 is MNHEY and CDR2 SMNVEV (reference sequence). In DNA, the CDR3 is TGTGCCAGCAGTTCGGACACGAGGATGTTTTTT. Encoded protein: CASSSDTRMFF.

CDR3 protein: CASSSPGQDPFNEKLFF. The CDR3, as DNA: TGTGCCAGCAGTTCACCGGGACAGGATCCCTTTAATGAAAAACTGTTTTTT. V usage is TRBV28 and J usage is TRBJ1-4; 8 nucleotides agree with TRBD1. Germline loops: CDR1 MDHEN, CDR2 SYDVKM. V gave up 4 bases and J gave up 4 bases; unmatched junction bases: 11. The CDR3 length is 17 residues.

The V gene is TRBV18, the J gene TRBJ1-1, with D possibly matching TRBD1 (6 bases). CDR3 length equals 16 residues. V lost 4 bases and J lost 6, with 21 bases in between. The V gene's germline CDR1 is KGHSH and CDR2 LQKENI. CDR3 in amino acids: CASSLTLDSPRAEAFF. Here the CDR3 DNA reads TGTGCCAGCTCACTAACCTTGGACAGCCCGAGGGCTGAAGCTTTCTTT.

This clone is a singleton in its sample. This chain connects TRBV14 to TRBJ2-5; 9 positions agree with TRBD2. Unmatched junction bases numbered 5, after V lost 4 bases and J lost 2 bases. Germline-derived CDR1 and CDR2 are SGHDN and FVKESK. The CDR3 runs 15 residues. The DNA for the CDR3 is TGTGCCAGCAGCCTCTTACTAGCGGGTCAAGAGACCCAGTACTTC. As protein: CASSLLLAGQETQYF.

This chain uses TRBV27 with TRBJ1-5; D possibly corresponds to TRBD1 (6 bases). The CDR3 consists of 20 residues. The V and J ends lost 3 bases and 3 bases respectively, with 27 bases between them. Germline V gene sequence: CDR1 MNHEY, CDR2 SMNVEV (reference sequence). The CDR3 is CASSFRTIQGPDRSNQPQHF. CDR3 coding DNA: TGTGCCAGCAGTTTCCGCACAATACAGGGTCCAGACCGGTCCAATCAGCCCCAGCATTTT.

V usage is TRBV27 and J usage is TRBJ2-2, with TRBD2 matching over 11 bases. Germline V gene lookup returns CDR1 MNHEY and CDR2 SMNVEV (reference sequence). The CDR3 extends over 17 amino acids. The junction had 6 bases not matched to a gene; V was cut back by 2 bases and J by 4 bases. In DNA, the CDR3 is TGTGCCAGCAGTTTAACTAGCGGGAGAGGGAGCACCGGGGAGCTGTTTTTT. This translates into CASSLTSGRGSTGELFF.

V and J are TRBV28 and TRBJ2-5, with TRBD1 identical over 8 bases. Germline-derived CDR1 and CDR2 are MDHEN and SYDVKM. The CDR3 totals 14 residues. V was clipped by 5 bases and J by 7 bases; unmatched bases: 9. CDR3 in DNA: TGTGCCAGCAGTATCTTACAGGGGGTTAGGACCCAGTACTTC. It encodes CASSILQGVRTQYF.

J is TRBJ2-3 and V is TRBV7-9; possibly TRBD1 for D (6 bases). Germline V gene sequence: CDR1 SEHNR, CDR2 FQNEAQ (reference sequence). V lost 7 bases and J 4 bases, leaving 18 bases between the germline ends. The CDR3 covers 15 residues. The CDR3 is CASTLIQGFSDTQYF. In nucleotides, the CDR3 is TGTGCCAGCACCCTTATCCAGGGGTTTTCAGATACGCAGTATTTT. Based on the CDR3 plus reference TRBV7-9 and TRBJ2-3, the full variable domain is DTGVSQNPRHKITKRGQNVTFRCDPISEHNRLYWYRQTLGQGPEFLTYFQNEAQLEKSRLLSDRFSAERPKGSFSTLEIQRTEQGDSAMYLCASTLIQGFSDTQYFGPGTRLTVL.

This clone has a handful of counts. The chain joins TRBV7-2 to TRBJ1-5; the D is unclear. CDR3 length equals 15 residues. Germline lookup yields CDR1 SGHTA and CDR2 FQGNSA. The V end lost 5 bases, the J end lost 3 bases, and 14 bases lay between the germline ends. The CDR3 DNA reads as TGTGCCAGCAGCCCCCGGACTGGGGACAATCAGCCCCAGCATTTT. Protein product: CASSPRTGDNQPQHF. Complete variable domain (other parts from reference TRBV7-2 and TRBJ1-5): GAGVSQSPSNKVTEKGKDVELRCDPISGHTALYWYRQSLGQGLEFLIYFQGNSAPDKSGLPSDRFSAERTGGSVSTLTIQRTQQEDSAVYLCASSPRTGDNQPQHFGDGTRLSIL.

The gene calls are TRBV29-1 and TRBJ2-5; 8 positions agree with TRBD1. Trimming removed 4 bases from V and 1 base from J; junction bases left unmatched: 2. CDR1 and CDR2 from the germline V gene are SQVTM and ANQGSEA. CDR3 length: 13 amino acids. CDR3 in amino acids: CSVGGQVQETQYF. The CDR3 DNA sequence: TGCAGCGTTGGGGGACAGGTCCAAGAGACCCAGTACTTC.

The chain's CDR3 is CASSQEGTGIGYTF. Written as DNA, the CDR3 is TGTGCCAGCAGCCAAGAGGGGACAGGGATAGGCTACACCTTC. The V call is TRBV4-2, the J call TRBJ1-2, with 9 nucleotides matching TRBD1. The V and J ends lost 0 bases and 8 bases, in that order; junction bases with no gene match: 4. Germline assignment: CDR1 LGHNA and CDR2 YNFKEQ. The CDR3 has 14 residues.

The chain carries TRBV19 and TRBJ1-4; D gene unclear. This CDR3 is built from 14 residues. Germline CDR1 is LNHDA and CDR2 is SQIVND (reference sequence). Trimming took off 5 bases at V and 0 bases at J, with 7 bases between the two ends. CDR3 in amino acids: CASSARATNEKLFF. CDR3 in DNA: TGTGCCAGTAGTGCGAGGGCAACTAATGAAAAACTGTTTTTT.

Only a few counts were recorded for this clone. V gene TRBV7-2 combines with J gene TRBJ1-2, with a possible D match to TRBD1 (6 bases). The V gene lost 1 base and the J gene lost 2 bases, with 11 bases spanning the gap. CDR3 length equals 15 residues. Germline-derived CDR1 and CDR2 are SGHTA and FQGNSA. The DNA for the CDR3 is TGTGCCAGCAGCTTAGGACAGGACGTCAACTATGGCTACACCTTC. This sequence encodes CASSLGQDVNYGYTF.